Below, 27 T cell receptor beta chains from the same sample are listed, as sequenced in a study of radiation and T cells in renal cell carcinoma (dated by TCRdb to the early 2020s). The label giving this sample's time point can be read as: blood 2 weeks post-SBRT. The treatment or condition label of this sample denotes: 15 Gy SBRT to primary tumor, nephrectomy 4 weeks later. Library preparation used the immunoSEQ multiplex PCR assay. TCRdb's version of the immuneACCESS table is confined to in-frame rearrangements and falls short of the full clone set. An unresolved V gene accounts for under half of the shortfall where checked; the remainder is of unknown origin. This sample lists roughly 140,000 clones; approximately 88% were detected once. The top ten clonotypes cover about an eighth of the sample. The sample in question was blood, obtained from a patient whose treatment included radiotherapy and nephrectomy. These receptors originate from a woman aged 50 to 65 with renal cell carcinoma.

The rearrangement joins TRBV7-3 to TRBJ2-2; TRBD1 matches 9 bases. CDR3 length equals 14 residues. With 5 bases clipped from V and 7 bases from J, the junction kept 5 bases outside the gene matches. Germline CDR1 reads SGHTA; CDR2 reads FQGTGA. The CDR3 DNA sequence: TGTGCCAGCAGCGCCGGACAGGGGATCGGGGAGCTGTTTTTT. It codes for CASSAGQGIGELFF.

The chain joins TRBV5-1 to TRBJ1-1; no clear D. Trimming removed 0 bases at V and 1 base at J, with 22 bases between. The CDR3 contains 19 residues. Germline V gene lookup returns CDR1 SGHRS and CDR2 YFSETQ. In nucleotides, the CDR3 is TGCGCCAGCAGCTTGGCTTTAGCGGTGGCGGTACTCAAGAACACTGAAGCTTTCTTT. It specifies CASSLALAVAVLKNTEAFF. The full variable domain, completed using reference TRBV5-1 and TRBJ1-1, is KAGVTQTPRYLIKTRGQQVTLSCSPISGHRSVSWYQQTPGQGLQFLFEYFSETQRNKGNFPGRFSGRQFSNSRSEMNVSTLELGDSALYLCASSLALAVAVLKNTEAFFGQGTRLTVV.

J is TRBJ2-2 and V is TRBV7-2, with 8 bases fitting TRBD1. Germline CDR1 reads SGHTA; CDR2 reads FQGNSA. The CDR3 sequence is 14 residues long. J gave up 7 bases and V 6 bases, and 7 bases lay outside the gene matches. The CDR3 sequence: CASRLQGELGELFF. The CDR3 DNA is TGTGCCAGCAGGTTACAGGGGGAGCTCGGGGAGCTGTTTTTT.

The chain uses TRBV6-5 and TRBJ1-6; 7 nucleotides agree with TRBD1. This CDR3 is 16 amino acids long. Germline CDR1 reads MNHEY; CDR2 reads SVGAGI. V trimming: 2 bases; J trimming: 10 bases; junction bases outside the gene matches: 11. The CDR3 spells CASSYGVTGSGSPLHF. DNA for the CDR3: TGTGCCAGCAGTTACGGGGTGACAGGGTCAGGATCACCCCTCCACTTT.

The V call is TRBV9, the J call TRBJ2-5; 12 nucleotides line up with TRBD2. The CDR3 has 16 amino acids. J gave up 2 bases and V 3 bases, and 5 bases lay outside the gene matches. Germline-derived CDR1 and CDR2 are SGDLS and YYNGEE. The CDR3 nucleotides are TGTGCCAGCAGCGCCCAAGGGACTAGCGGGCAAGAGACCCAGTACTTC. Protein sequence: CASSAQGTSGQETQYF.

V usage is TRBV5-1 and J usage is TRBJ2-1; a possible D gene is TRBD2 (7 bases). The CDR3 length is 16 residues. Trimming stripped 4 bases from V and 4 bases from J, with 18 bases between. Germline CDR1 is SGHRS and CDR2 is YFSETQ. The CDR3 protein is CASSPSTGGGYNEQFF. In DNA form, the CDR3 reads TGCGCCAGCAGCCCTTCCACGGGGGGCGGGTACAATGAGCAGTTCTTC.

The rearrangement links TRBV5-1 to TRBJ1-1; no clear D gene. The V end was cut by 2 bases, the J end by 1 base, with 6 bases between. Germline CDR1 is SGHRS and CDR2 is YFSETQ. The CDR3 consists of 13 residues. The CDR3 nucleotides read TGCGCCAGCAGCTTCGGGAAGAACACTGAAGCTTTCTTT. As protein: CASSFGKNTEAFF.

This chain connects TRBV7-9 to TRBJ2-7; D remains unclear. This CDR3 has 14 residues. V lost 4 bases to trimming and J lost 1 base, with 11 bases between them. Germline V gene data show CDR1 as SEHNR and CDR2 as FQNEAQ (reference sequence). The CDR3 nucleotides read TGTGCCAGCAGCTCCCCCTCGGAATCCTACGAGCAGTACTTC. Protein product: CASSSPSESYEQYF.

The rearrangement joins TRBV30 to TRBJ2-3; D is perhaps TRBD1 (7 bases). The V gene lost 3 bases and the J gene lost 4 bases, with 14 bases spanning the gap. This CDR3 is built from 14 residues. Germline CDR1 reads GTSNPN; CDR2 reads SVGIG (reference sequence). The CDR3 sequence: CAWRAGGKPDTQYF. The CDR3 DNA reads TGTGCCTGGAGGGCAGGGGGGAAACCAGATACGCAGTATTTT.

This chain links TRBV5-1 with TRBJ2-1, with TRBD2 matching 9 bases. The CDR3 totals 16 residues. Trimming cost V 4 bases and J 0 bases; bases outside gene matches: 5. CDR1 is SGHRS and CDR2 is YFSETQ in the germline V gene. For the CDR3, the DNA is TGCGCCAGCAGCGCTAGCGGGGCGAGCTCCTACAATGAGCAGTTCTTC. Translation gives CASSASGASSYNEQFF. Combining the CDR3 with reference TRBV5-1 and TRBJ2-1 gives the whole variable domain KAGVTQTPRYLIKTRGQQVTLSCSPISGHRSVSWYQQTPGQGLQFLFEYFSETQRNKGNFPGRFSGRQFSNSRSEMNVSTLELGDSALYLCASSASGASSYNEQFFGPGTRLTVL.

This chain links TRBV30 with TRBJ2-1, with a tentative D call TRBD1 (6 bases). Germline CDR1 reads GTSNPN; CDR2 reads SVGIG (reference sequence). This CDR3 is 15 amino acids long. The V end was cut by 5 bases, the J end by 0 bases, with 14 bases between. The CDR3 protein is CAWEQGRNSYNEQFF. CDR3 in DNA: TGTGCCTGGGAACAGGGTCGCAACTCCTACAATGAGCAGTTCTTC.

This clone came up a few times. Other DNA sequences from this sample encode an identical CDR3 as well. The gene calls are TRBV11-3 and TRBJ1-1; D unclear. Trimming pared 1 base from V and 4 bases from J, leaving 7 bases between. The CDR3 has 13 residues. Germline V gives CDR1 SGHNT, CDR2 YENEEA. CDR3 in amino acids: CASSLGRGTEAFF. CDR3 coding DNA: TGTGCCAGCAGCTTAGGTCGGGGCACTGAAGCTTTCTTT.

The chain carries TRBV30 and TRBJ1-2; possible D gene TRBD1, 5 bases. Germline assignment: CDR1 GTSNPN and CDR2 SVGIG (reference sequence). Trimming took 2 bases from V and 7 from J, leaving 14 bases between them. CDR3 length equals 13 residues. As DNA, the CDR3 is TGTGCCTGGAGTAAGGGGATGCGCCGTGGCTACACCTTC. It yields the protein CAWSKGMRRGYTF.

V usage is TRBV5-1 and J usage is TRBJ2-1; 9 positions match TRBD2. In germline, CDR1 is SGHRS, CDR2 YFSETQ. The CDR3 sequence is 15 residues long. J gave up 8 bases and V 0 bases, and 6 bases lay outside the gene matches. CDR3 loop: CASSLAPGLAYEQFF. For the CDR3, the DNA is TGCGCCAGCAGCTTGGCCCCTGGACTAGCGTATGAGCAGTTCTTC.

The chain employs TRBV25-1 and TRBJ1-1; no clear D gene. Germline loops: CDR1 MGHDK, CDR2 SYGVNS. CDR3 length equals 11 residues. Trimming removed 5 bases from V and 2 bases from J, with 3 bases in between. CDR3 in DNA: TGTGCCAGCAGTTTCAACACTGAAGCTTTCTTT. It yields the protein CASSFNTEAFF. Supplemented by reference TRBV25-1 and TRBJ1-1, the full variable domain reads EADIYQTPRYLVIGTGKKITLECSQTMGHDKMYWYQQDPGMELHLIHYSYGVNSTEKGDLSSESTVSRIRTEHFPLTLESARPSHTSQYLCASSFNTEAFFGQGTRLTVV.

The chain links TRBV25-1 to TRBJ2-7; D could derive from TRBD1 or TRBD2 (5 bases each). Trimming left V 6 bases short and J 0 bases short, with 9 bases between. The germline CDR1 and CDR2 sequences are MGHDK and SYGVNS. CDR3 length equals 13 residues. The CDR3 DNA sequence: TGTGCCAGCAGAAGGGACGGCTCCTACGAGCAGTACTTC. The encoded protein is CASRRDGSYEQYF.

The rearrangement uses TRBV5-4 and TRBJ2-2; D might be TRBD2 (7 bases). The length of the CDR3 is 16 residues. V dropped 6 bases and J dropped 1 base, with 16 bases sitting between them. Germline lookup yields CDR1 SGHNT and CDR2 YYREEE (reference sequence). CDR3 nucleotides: TGTGCCAGCATCTCCCGGGGAGGGGGGAACACCGGGGAGCTGTTTTTT. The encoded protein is CASISRGGGNTGELFF.

The CDR3 is CASSGPGANTGELFF. In DNA, the CDR3 is TGTGCCAGCAGTGGGCCAGGGGCGAACACCGGGGAGCTGTTTTTT. The gene calls are TRBV2 and TRBJ2-2, with D possibly TRBD1 on 6 matching bases. CDR3 size: 15 residues. CDR1 and CDR2 (germline): SNHLY, FYNNEI. The ends were cut back, 4 bases at V and 0 bases at J, with 9 bases in the middle.

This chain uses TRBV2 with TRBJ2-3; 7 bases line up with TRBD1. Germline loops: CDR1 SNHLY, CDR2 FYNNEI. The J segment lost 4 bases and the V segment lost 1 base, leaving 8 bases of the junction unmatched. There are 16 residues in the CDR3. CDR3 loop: CASSEETGSFSDTQYF. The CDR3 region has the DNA TGTGCCAGCAGTGAAGAGACAGGGTCCTTTTCAGATACGCAGTATTTT.

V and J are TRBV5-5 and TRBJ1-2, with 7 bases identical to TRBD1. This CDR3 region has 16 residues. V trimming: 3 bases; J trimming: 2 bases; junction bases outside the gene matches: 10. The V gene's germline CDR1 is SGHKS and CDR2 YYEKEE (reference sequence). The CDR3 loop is CASSSGPYRGNYGYTF. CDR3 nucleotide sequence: TGTGCCAGCAGCTCTGGACCGTACAGGGGCAACTATGGCTACACCTTC.

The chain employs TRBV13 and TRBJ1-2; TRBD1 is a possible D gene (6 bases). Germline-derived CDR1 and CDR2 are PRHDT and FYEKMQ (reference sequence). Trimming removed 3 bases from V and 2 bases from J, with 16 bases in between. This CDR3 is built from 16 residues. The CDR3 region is CASSFSRDIKNYGYTF. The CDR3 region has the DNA TGTGCCAGCAGCTTTTCCCGGGACATTAAAAACTATGGCTACACCTTC.

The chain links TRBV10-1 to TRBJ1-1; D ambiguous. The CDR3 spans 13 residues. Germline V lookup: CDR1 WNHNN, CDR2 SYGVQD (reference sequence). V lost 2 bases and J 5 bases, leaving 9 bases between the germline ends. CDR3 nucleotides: TGCGCCAGCAGTGAGCTGGGAGAAACTGAAGCTTTCTTT. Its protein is CASSELGETEAFF.

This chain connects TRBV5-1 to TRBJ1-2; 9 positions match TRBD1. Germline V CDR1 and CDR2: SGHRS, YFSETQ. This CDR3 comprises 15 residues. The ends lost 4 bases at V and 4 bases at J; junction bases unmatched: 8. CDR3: CASSGIQGAGYGYTF. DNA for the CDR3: TGCGCCAGCAGCGGCATACAGGGGGCTGGCTATGGCTACACCTTC.

CDR3 bases: TGTGCCAGCAGCCCCCGGGACAGGGAGATATACGAGCAGTACTTC. Translated, it gives CASSPRDREIYEQYF. The chain recombines TRBV2 with TRBJ2-7; 9 bases align to TRBD1. The CDR3 is 15 residues long. V shed 6 bases and J 4 bases; nucleotides not matched to a gene: 10. The germline CDR1 and CDR2 sequences are SNHLY and FYNNEI.

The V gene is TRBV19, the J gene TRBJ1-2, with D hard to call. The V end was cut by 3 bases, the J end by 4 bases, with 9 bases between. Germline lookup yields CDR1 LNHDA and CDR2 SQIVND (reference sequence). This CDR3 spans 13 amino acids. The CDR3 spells CASSMIPLYGYTF. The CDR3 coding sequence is TGTGCCAGTAGTATGATTCCTCTCTATGGCTACACCTTC.

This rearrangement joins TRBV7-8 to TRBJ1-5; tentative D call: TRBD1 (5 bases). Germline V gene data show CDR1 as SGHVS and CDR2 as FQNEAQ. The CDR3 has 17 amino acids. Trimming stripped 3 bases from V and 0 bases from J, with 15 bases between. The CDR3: CASSLTRQRNSNQPQHF. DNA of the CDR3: TGTGCCAGCAGCTTGACACGACAGAGAAATAGCAATCAGCCCCAGCATTTT.

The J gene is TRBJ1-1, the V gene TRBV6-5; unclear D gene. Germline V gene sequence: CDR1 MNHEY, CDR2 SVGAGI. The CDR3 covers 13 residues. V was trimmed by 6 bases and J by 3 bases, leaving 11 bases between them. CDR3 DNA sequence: TGTGCCAGCAGAAACCAGAGGGACACTGAAGCTTTCTTT. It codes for CASRNQRDTEAFF.